The clone carrying this T cell receptor (beta chain) occurred a few times. Its specificity is unknown. These data belong to a study of chemoradiotherapy in HPV16-positive cancers. Overall study findings and caveats: HPV-responsive T-cell expansion during chemoradiotherapy was linked to improved recurrence-free survival in HPV16-positive patients.

Using immunoSEQ multiplex PCR, the repertoire was profiled, and TCRdb retains in-frame clones only, with some absent. The table records more than 700 clones, almost 85% of them present only once. Samples were taken several times over chemoradiotherapy. CDR3 size: 14 residues. The germline V gene has CDR1 KGHSH and CDR2 LQKENI. Between the trimmed V and J ends, which lost 6 bases and 5 bases, there was a span of 13 bases. The TCR sequence derives from a human donor with HPV-associated anogenital cancer. Sample: tumor tissue, taken from a patient who underwent chemoradiotherapy. The V gene is TRBV18, the J gene TRBJ1-4, with unresolved D. The DNA for the CDR3 is TGTGCCAGCTCGCCCCCGCCCGGGAATGAAAAACTGTTTTTT. This encodes CASSPPPGNEKLFF.